This passage covers 12 T cell receptor beta chains from one sample sequenced in a study of blood T cell repertoires in COVID-19 (dated by TCRdb to the early 2020s). Libraries came from the immunoSEQ multiplex PCR assay. Sourced from immuneACCESS, this table was stored by TCRdb with only in-frame sequences that have V and J called. A share of the clones is absent; for the studies checked, an unresolved V gene accounts for under half, and the remainder has no known explanation. The sample table shows about 85,000 clones, and 70% to 85% are seen once. Roughly 13% of the sample is held by the ten biggest clonotypes. What was sequenced was peripheral blood. The receptors come from a human donor in a cohort sampled during active COVID-19.

V gene TRBV19 combines with J gene TRBJ2-1, with 8 positions matching TRBD2. V lost 6 bases and J lost 0; bases outside the gene matches: 16. The germline V gene encodes CDR1 LNHDA and CDR2 SQIVND (reference sequence). This CDR3 has 19 amino acids. The CDR3 DNA reads TGTGCCAGTAGCGAAGGGTTTGGCGGGGGGTGGGGCTCCTACAATGAGCAGTTCTTC. Its translation is CASSEGFGGGWGSYNEQFF.

The rearrangement joins TRBV5-1 to TRBJ2-1, with 11 bases that match TRBD2. The ends lost 3 bases at V and 5 bases at J; junction bases unmatched: 4. This CDR3 is built from 15 residues. CDR1 SGHRS and CDR2 YFSETQ come from the germline V gene. CDR3 nucleotide sequence: TGCGCCAGCAGCTCACTAGCGGGGGCGGACAATGAGCAGTTCTTC. Encoded protein: CASSSLAGADNEQFF.

V and J are TRBV29-1 and TRBJ2-5, with a tentative D call TRBD2 (6 bases). Germline values: CDR1 SQVTM, CDR2 ANQGSEA. The CDR3 contains 13 residues. V dropped 5 bases and J dropped 3 bases, with 13 bases sitting between them. CDR3 sequence reads: CSVSGSGEETQYF. The CDR3 DNA follows: TGCAGCGTTTCGGGTTCGGGGGAAGAGACCCAGTACTTC.

The rearrangement joins TRBV3-1 (or the pseudogene TRBV3-2) to TRBJ1-5; TRBD1 matches 9 bases. The ends lost 4 bases at V and 1 base at J; junction bases unmatched: 5. The CDR3 loop spans 16 amino acids. CDR1 is LGHDT and CDR2 is YNNKEL in the germline V gene (reference sequence). Here the CDR3 reads CASSPTGGPSNQPQHF. CDR3 in DNA: TGTGCCAGCAGCCCCACAGGGGGCCCCAGCAATCAGCCCCAGCATTTT.

V usage is TRBV29-1 and J usage is TRBJ2-3; D call uncertain. The CDR3 runs 13 residues. V lost 0 bases, J lost 6 bases, and 10 bases lay in between. Germline lookup yields CDR1 SQVTM and CDR2 ANQGSEA. In DNA form, the CDR3 reads TGCAGCGTTGAAGAGAGGAGCCCGGATACGCAGTATTTT. This sequence encodes CSVEERSPDTQYF.

The chain employs TRBV4-2 and TRBJ2-5; TRBD2 matches at 11 bases. CDR1 is LGHNA, CDR2 YNFKEQ, per germline. The CDR3 runs to 16 residues. With V trimmed by 2 bases and J by 4 bases, 6 bases remained unmatched. The CDR3 nucleotides are TGTGCCAGCAGCCAAAATAGCGGGGGGGCCGGAGAGACCCAGTACTTC. This encodes CASSQNSGGAGETQYF.

DNA for the CDR3: TGTGCCAGCAGTTACGGGGCACAACCCTATGGCTACACCTTC. As protein: CASSYGAQPYGYTF. The chain is built from TRBV6-6 and TRBJ1-2; a weak D match, TRBD1 (5 bases). The germline V gene has CDR1 MNHNY and CDR2 SVGAGI (reference sequence). Trimming took 2 bases from V and 4 from J, leaving 11 bases between them. The CDR3 length is 14 residues.

The J gene is TRBJ1-5, the V gene TRBV6-6, with 11 bases aligning to TRBD1. J lost 3 bases, V lost 2 bases, and 3 bases had no gene match. Germline CDR1 is MNHNY and CDR2 is SVGAGI (reference sequence). This CDR3 is 16 amino acids long. Written as DNA, the CDR3 is TGTGCCAGCAGTTACGGGGACAGGGGGAACAATCAGCCCCAGCATTTT. Encoded protein: CASSYGDRGNNQPQHF.

This rearrangement joins TRBV6-5 to TRBJ1-2; D is unclear. The CDR3 is 13 residues long. V shed 7 bases and J shed 7 bases, with 16 bases lying between them. Germline assignment: CDR1 MNHEY and CDR2 SVGAGI. The CDR3 sequence is CASTRDPGSGYTF. The CDR3 coding sequence is TGTGCCAGCACCCGCGACCCGGGGAGTGGCTACACCTTC.

This clone came up a few times. The CDR3 DNA reads as TGCGCCAGCAGTGGACTAGCGGGGGCCAAGCTCCAGTTCTTC. This codes for CASSGLAGAKLQFF. The chain carries TRBV10-1 and TRBJ2-1, with TRBD2 identical over 12 bases. CDR1 and CDR2 (germline): WNHNN, SYGVQD (reference sequence). The CDR3 is 14 residues long. The junction had 8 bases not matched to a gene; V was cut back by 4 bases and J by 13 bases.

CDR3 protein: CASSDPLLAGKDSTDTQYF. The DNA of the CDR3 is TGTGCCAGCAGCGACCCCTTACTAGCGGGGAAAGATAGCACAGATACGCAGTATTTT. J is TRBJ2-3 and V is TRBV9; 10 bases are shared with TRBD2. CDR1 and CDR2 from the germline V gene are SGDLS and YYNGEE. This CDR3 is built from 19 residues. V shed 3 bases, J shed 0 bases, and the junction held 13 bases outside the gene matches.

The V gene is TRBV7-9, the J gene TRBJ1-1; TRBD1 matches 7 bases. Losses at the gene ends were 3 bases for V and 1 base for J; bases not matched to a gene: 2. Germline loops: CDR1 SEHNR, CDR2 FQNEAQ (reference sequence). This CDR3 has 14 residues. The CDR3 DNA reads as TGTGCCAGCAGCTTCCAGGGGGAGAACACTGAAGCTTTCTTT. It encodes CASSFQGENTEAFF. Complete variable domain (other parts from reference TRBV7-9 and TRBJ1-1): DTGVSQNPRHKITKRGQNVTFRCDPISEHNRLYWYRQTLGQGPEFLTYFQNEAQLEKSRLLSDRFSAERPKGSFSTLEIQRTEQGDSAMYLCASSFQGENTEAFFGQGTRLTVV.